The present entry profiles one T cell receptor beta chain with its context. Its matching antigen is unknown. This may stem from a read error, because a much larger clone lies one nucleotide away. The data were taken from a study of blood T cells in healthy people across ages. The study's findings and limits: Donors of long life had a larger count of naive CD4+ cells and greater diversity than aged donors.

Germline CDR1 reads SGDLS; CDR2 reads YYNGEE. CDR3 length equals 14 residues. V lost 2 bases, J lost 11 bases, and 10 bases stayed unmatched. Sample-barcoded 5' priming and a J-beta primer mix drove a second PCR of roughly 6 to 12 cycles. Every molecule of cDNA carried a tag from a template-switch adaptor with 12 random nucleotides. Each sample provided no less than 2.5 million CDR3-containing paired-end reads. From the 5' RACE reads, TCRdb called clonotypes with MiXCR, one entry per CDR3 protein. The table has around 870,000 distinct CDR3 sequences, more than 25% seen once. The sequence was obtained from a woman older than 75 in good health. Source material: blood. The rearrangement uses TRBV9 and TRBJ2-5, with 9 bases aligning to TRBD1. DNA for the CDR3: TGTGCCAGCAGCGTCCGGGACAGGGACAATGAGCAGTACTTC. Its protein is CASSVRDRDNEQYF.